This TCR beta chain was found in a study of blood T cell repertoires in COVID-19. Background on the study: The study drew acute and convalescent COVID-19 samples from the United States, Italy and Spain.

Everyone who took part was roughly 18 to 89 years old, and they came from about two dozen US areas. The V gene lost 2 bases and the J gene lost 0 bases, with 8 bases spanning the gap. The CDR3 has 15 amino acids. Looked up from germline, CDR1 is MDHEN and CDR2 is SYDVKM. The authors' processing: Amplification from reference gene primers served as the basis for estimated nucleated cell counts. TCRdb keeps only in-frame clones here, not all; method: immunoSEQ multiplex PCR. Clonal size and the V and J genes are those of that table, whereas D and trimming came from the DNA. This sample yields 200,000 to 250,000 clones, of which approximately 86% are seen a single time; about 1.5% belongs to the top ten.

This receptor was taken from a woman aged 50 to 60 who had recovered from COVID-19. Sequencing was carried out using PBMCs or T cells enriched from blood (not recorded which). The genes are TRBV28 and TRBJ1-3, with D unresolved. The CDR3 nucleotides read TGTGCCAGCAGTTTAGGGCCGACCTCTGGAAACACCATATATTTT. Its protein product is CASSLGPTSGNTIYF.